Below are 29 T cell receptor beta chains sequenced from a single sample in a study of T cell responses to AZD1222 COVID-19 vaccine (dated by TCRdb to the early 2020s). The library was made by the immunoSEQ multiplex PCR assay. TCRdb carries this immuneACCESS record with in-frame sequences only. Its versions omit some clonotypes, under half of them owing to an unresolved V gene in the studies checked, with the rest unexplained. For this sample the table gives 160,000 or so clones, of which approximately 94% were detected only once. The ten largest clones add up to about 2.8% of the sample. Per the publication, the time point label means: baseline before first vaccination. This specimen was peripheral blood, taken on day 0 of AZD1222 vaccination. Receptors were obtained from an adult in good health.

V is TRBV3-1 (or the pseudogene TRBV3-2) and J is TRBJ1-3; 7 bases align to TRBD1. Looked up from germline, CDR1 is LGHDT and CDR2 is YNNKEL (reference sequence). CDR3 length: 16 residues. The V segment lost 2 bases and the J segment 0 bases; nucleotides outside the gene matches: 4. The DNA for the CDR3 is TGTGCCAGCAGCCAACCAGGGGGGCACTCTGGAAACACCATATATTTT. Its protein is CASSQPGGHSGNTIYF.

This clone was picked up a small number of times. The chain has TRBV18 and TRBJ1-1; weak D call: TRBD1 (6 bases). With 3 bases removed from V and 3 bases from J, the gap between germline ends came to 14 bases. Germline lookup yields CDR1 KGHSH and CDR2 LQKENI. The CDR3 has 15 amino acids. This CDR3 is CASSPPWKGDTEAFF. The CDR3 DNA sequence: TGTGCCAGCTCACCGCCGTGGAAGGGGGACACTGAAGCTTTCTTT.

This rearrangement joins TRBV5-1 to TRBJ2-7; 8 nucleotides line up with TRBD2. The CDR3 covers 15 residues. V was clipped by 4 bases and J by 0 bases; unmatched bases: 6. Germline loops: CDR1 SGHRS, CDR2 YFSETQ. The CDR3 DNA reads as TGCGCCAGCAGCCCGGAACTAGCGGCCTCCTACGAGCAGTACTTC. It translates to CASSPELAASYEQYF.

The V call is TRBV24-1, the J call TRBJ2-1; TRBD1 agrees at 8 bases. V lost 9 bases and J lost 2; bases outside the gene matches: 5. CDR1 is KGHDR and CDR2 is SFDVKD in the germline V gene. This CDR3 spans 14 amino acids. The CDR3 protein is CATSGTGPYNEQFF. The CDR3 region has the DNA TGTGCCACCTCCGGGACAGGACCCTACAATGAGCAGTTCTTC.

The chain carries TRBV5-5 and TRBJ2-1, with D hard to call. Germline V gene data show CDR1 as SGHKS and CDR2 as YYEKEE (reference sequence). V was cut by 1 base and J by 9 bases, with 8 bases left in between. This CDR3 spans 12 amino acids. Here the CDR3 reads CASSLIQLEQFF. The CDR3 DNA is TGTGCCAGCAGCTTGATACAGCTTGAGCAGTTCTTC.

The chain links TRBV6-5 to TRBJ1-2; 11 positions match TRBD1. With 7 bases clipped from V and 7 bases from J, the junction kept 8 bases outside the gene matches. Germline V CDR1 and CDR2: MNHEY, SVGAGI. The length of the CDR3 is 14 residues. The CDR3: CASTRDRGVGGYTF. The CDR3 DNA reads as TGTGCCAGCACCCGGGACAGGGGGGTGGGTGGCTACACCTTC.

The J gene is TRBJ2-2, the V gene TRBV5-1; 9 bases align to TRBD2. This CDR3 has 16 residues. J was trimmed by 1 base and V by 4 bases; bases with no gene match: 5. Germline CDR1 and CDR2: SGHRS and YFSETQ. The CDR3 nucleotides are TGCGCCAGCAGCCAAAGACTAGCGGAGAACACCGGGGAGCTGTTTTTT. Amino acids: CASSQRLAENTGELFF.

In this sample, this clone turned up once. V gene TRBV5-1 combines with J gene TRBJ1-1; TRBD1 aligns across 7 bases. The CDR3 sequence is 16 residues long. Germline lookup yields CDR1 SGHRS and CDR2 YFSETQ. Trimming took 7 bases from V and 1 from J; bases not matched to a gene: 13. This CDR3 reads CASRSTGDFGNTEAFF. The CDR3 DNA sequence: TGCGCCAGCCGTTCTACAGGGGACTTCGGGAACACTGAAGCTTTCTTT.

CDR3 sequence reads: CASSLGTTPVTQYF. The DNA for the CDR3 is TGCGCCAGCAGCCTAGGGACCACACCCGTTACGCAGTATTTT. This chain links TRBV5-1 with TRBJ2-3; the D call may be TRBD1 or TRBD2 (5 bases each). CDR3 length equals 14 residues. The ends were cut back, 4 bases at V and 8 bases at J, with 17 bases in the middle. The germline V gene has CDR1 SGHRS and CDR2 YFSETQ.

V is TRBV19 and J is TRBJ2-1, with TRBD1 identical over 8 bases. CDR1 LNHDA and CDR2 SQIVND come from the germline V gene (reference sequence). The ends lost 5 bases at V and 6 bases at J; junction bases unmatched: 9. The CDR3 is 15 residues long. Here the CDR3 reads CASSVSTGGRNEQFF. In DNA form, the CDR3 reads TGTGCCAGTAGTGTTTCCACAGGGGGGCGCAATGAGCAGTTCTTC.

The chain is built from TRBV24-1 and TRBJ1-2; D gene unclear. Germline loops: CDR1 KGHDR, CDR2 SFDVKD. The CDR3 runs 15 residues. V lost 2 bases to trimming and J lost 9 bases, with 18 bases between them. Here the CDR3 reads CATSDSLGPTRSYTF. CDR3 in DNA: TGTGCCACCAGTGATTCCCTCGGACCGACCAGGAGCTACACCTTC.

V is TRBV5-1 and J is TRBJ1-2, with no clear D. Looked up from germline, CDR1 is SGHRS and CDR2 is YFSETQ. The CDR3 extends over 13 amino acids. The V and J ends lost 0 bases and 1 base respectively, with 4 bases between them. The CDR3 is CASSLGGNYGYTF. The CDR3 nucleotides are TGCGCCAGCAGCTTGGGGGGTAACTATGGCTACACCTTC.

This sequence joins TRBV19 and TRBJ1-4, with TRBD1 as a possible D gene (5 bases). This CDR3 region has 15 residues. CDR1 is LNHDA, CDR2 SQIVND, per germline (reference sequence). Trimming took 5 bases from V and 5 from J, leaving 15 bases between them. The CDR3 spells CASSLVGPANEKLFF. For the CDR3, the DNA is TGTGCCAGTAGTCTGGTGGGACCAGCAAATGAAAAACTGTTTTTT.

This clone was seen a single time. The chain links TRBV6-5 to TRBJ2-7; no firm D call. V lost 10 bases, J lost 1 base, and 17 bases lay in between. Germline lookup yields CDR1 MNHEY and CDR2 SVGAGI. CDR3 length: 14 amino acids. CDR3 sequence reads: CATTLLGRSYEQYF. The CDR3 nucleotides are TGTGCCACTACGCTTTTGGGCAGGTCCTACGAGCAGTACTTC.

This chain links TRBV3-1 (or the pseudogene TRBV3-2) with TRBJ2-3; possible D gene TRBD2, 5 bases. CDR1 and CDR2 (germline): LGHDT, YNNKEL (reference sequence). This CDR3 spans 15 amino acids. V was clipped by 1 base and J by 2 bases, with 10 bases between them. The CDR3 here is CASSQASGITDTQYF. CDR3 nucleotides: TGTGCCAGCAGCCAAGCAAGCGGCATCACAGATACGCAGTATTTT.

This clone was recorded only once. The chain employs TRBV6-1 and TRBJ1-2; possibly TRBD1 for D (5 bases). Germline CDR1 MNHNS, CDR2 SASEGT. Trimming shortened V by 1 base and J by 4 bases, and 10 bases separated the two germline ends. The CDR3 sequence is 14 residues long. CDR3 in DNA: TGTGCCAGCAGTGAAGTAGGGGCTGCCTATGGCTACACCTTC. It translates to CASSEVGAAYGYTF.

This chain uses TRBV5-1 with TRBJ2-1, with TRBD1 as a possible D gene (5 bases). Per germline, CDR1 SGHRS and CDR2 YFSETQ. V dropped 0 bases and J dropped 8 bases, with 9 bases sitting between them. The CDR3 has 13 residues. The CDR3 here is CASSLAQVYEQFF. CDR3 nucleotide sequence: TGCGCCAGCAGCTTGGCACAGGTTTATGAGCAGTTCTTC.

The J gene is TRBJ1-2, the V gene TRBV19; 8 nucleotides match TRBD1. V gave up 3 bases and J gave up 4 bases; unmatched junction bases: 1. Germline loops: CDR1 LNHDA, CDR2 SQIVND (reference sequence). CDR3 size: 13 residues. In nucleotides, the CDR3 is TGTGCCAGTAGTATCCAGGGGGCCTATGGCTACACCTTC. It specifies CASSIQGAYGYTF.

The gene calls are TRBV7-2 and TRBJ2-7; D perhaps matches TRBD1 (6 bases). The CDR3 is 14 residues long. Germline V CDR1 and CDR2: SGHTA, FQGNSA. V lost 5 bases, J lost 7 bases, and 18 bases lay in between. The chain's CDR3 is CASSPSYRDLEQYF. Written as DNA, the CDR3 is TGTGCCAGCAGCCCCTCCTACAGGGACCTGGAGCAGTACTTC. Combining the CDR3 with reference TRBV7-2 and TRBJ2-7 gives the whole variable domain GAGVSQSPSNKVTEKGKDVELRCDPISGHTALYWYRQSLGQGLEFLIYFQGNSAPDKSGLPSDRFSAERTGGSVSTLTIQRTQQEDSAVYLCASSPSYRDLEQYFGPGTRLTVT.

The CDR3 DNA reads TGTGCCAGCTATCCGGGAACACTGAACACTGAAGCTTTCTTT. Translated, it gives CASYPGTLNTEAFF. This rearrangement joins TRBV5-6 to TRBJ1-1; D not resolved. The CDR3 has 14 amino acids. CDR1 and CDR2 from the germline V gene are SGHDT and YYEEEE. Trimming stripped 7 bases from V and 0 bases from J, with 13 bases between. Based on the CDR3 plus reference TRBV5-6 and TRBJ1-1, the full variable domain is DAGVTQSPTHLIKTRGQQVTLRCSPKSGHDTVSWYQQALGQGPQFIFQYYEEEERQRGNFPDRFSGHQFPNYSSELNVNALLLGDSALYLCASYPGTLNTEAFFGQGTRLTVV.

CDR3 amino acids: CASSAPGEYEQYF. CDR3 in DNA: TGTGCCAGCAGCGCCCCGGGAGAATACGAGCAGTACTTC. The chain links TRBV9 to TRBJ2-7, with D possibly TRBD2 on 6 matching bases. CDR1 and CDR2 from the germline V gene are SGDLS and YYNGEE. The CDR3 sequence is 13 residues long. The ends were cut back, 3 bases at V and 4 bases at J, with 11 bases in the middle. The whole variable domain, filled in from reference TRBV9 and TRBJ2-7, reads DSGVTQTPKHLITATGQRVTLRCSPRSGDLSVYWYQQSLDQGLQFLIQYYNGEERAKGNILERFSAQQFPDLHSELNLSSLELGDSALYFCASSAPGEYEQYFGPGTRLTVT.

This clone was picked up one time. The J gene is TRBJ2-1, the V gene TRBV6-1; 11 nucleotides align to TRBD2. The germline V gene has CDR1 MNHNS and CDR2 SASEGT. The V segment lost 2 bases and the J segment 9 bases; nucleotides outside the gene matches: 6. The CDR3 sequence is 15 residues long. CDR3 in DNA: TGTGCCAGCAGTGAACCACTAGCGGGAGTTAGTGAGCAGTTCTTC. It specifies CASSEPLAGVSEQFF.

The rearrangement uses TRBV19 and TRBJ1-3; no reliable D call. The germline gives CDR1 LNHDA, CDR2 SQIVND (reference sequence). This CDR3 spans 13 amino acids. The germline V and J ends were trimmed by 8 bases and 0 bases, with 8 bases remaining between them. The CDR3 loop reads CASGLLSGNTIYF. Written as DNA, the CDR3 is TGTGCCAGTGGTCTACTCTCTGGAAACACCATATATTTT.

The rearrangement uses TRBV19 and TRBJ2-1; 8 bases are shared with TRBD1. The germline V gene encodes CDR1 LNHDA and CDR2 SQIVND (reference sequence). The CDR3 length is 13 residues. V dropped 4 bases and J dropped 7; count of bases not matched to a gene: 3. CDR3 coding DNA: TGTGCCAGTAGTACGGACAGGGTAAATGAGCAGTTCTTC. Translated, it gives CASSTDRVNEQFF.

This clone came up once. The rearrangement joins TRBV5-1 to TRBJ1-1, with a possible D match to TRBD1 (6 bases). This CDR3 spans 16 amino acids. Trimming left V 0 bases short and J 1 base short, with 13 bases between. In germline, CDR1 is SGHRS, CDR2 YFSETQ. The chain's CDR3 is CASSLEGVQRNTEAFF. The CDR3 DNA reads as TGCGCCAGCAGCTTGGAGGGGGTTCAGCGGAACACTGAAGCTTTCTTT.

V usage is TRBV11-2 and J usage is TRBJ2-2, with 8 bases fitting TRBD1. This CDR3 has 17 amino acids. Germline loops: CDR1 SGHAT, CDR2 FQNNGV. Trimming cost V 4 bases and J 4 bases; bases outside gene matches: 11. The DNA for the CDR3 is TGTGCCAGCAGCTCACTAAGACAGGGGTCGAGCACCGGGGAGCTGTTTTTT. Translated, it gives CASSSLRQGSSTGELFF.

V is TRBV4-1 and J is TRBJ2-7; D might be TRBD1 (6 bases). CDR3 length: 14 amino acids. CDR1 is MGHRA and CDR2 is YSYEKL in the germline V gene. Between the trimmed V and J ends, which lost 3 bases and 4 bases, there was a span of 13 bases. The CDR3 sequence: CASSQARGDYEQYF. CDR3 in DNA: TGCGCCAGCAGCCAGGCCAGGGGAGATTACGAGCAGTACTTC.

The V call is TRBV6-5, the J call TRBJ1-2, with TRBD1 as a possible D gene (6 bases). V lost 8 bases, J lost 6 bases, and 22 bases lay in between. The germline gives CDR1 MNHEY, CDR2 SVGAGI. This CDR3 contains 15 residues. CDR3 amino acids: CASLPHRDFLDGYTF. CDR3 in DNA: TGTGCCAGCCTGCCTCACAGGGACTTTCTCGATGGCTACACCTTC.

This clone was found a few times. V is TRBV2 and J is TRBJ1-2; D possibly corresponds to TRBD1 (5 bases). V was trimmed by 6 bases and J by 1 base, leaving 9 bases between them. The CDR3 has 13 amino acids. In germline, CDR1 is SNHLY, CDR2 FYNNEI. CDR3 coding DNA: TGTGCCAGCAGGGTGACAGATAACTATGGCTACACCTTC. Translation: CASRVTDNYGYTF.